This TCR beta chain was recorded in a study of T cells after posttransplantation cyclophosphamide. This clone was recorded at least ten times. The antigen is not known. Generated by immunoSEQ multiplex PCR, the TCRdb table keeps only in-frame clones and is missing some. The sample contains about 24,000 clones, none of them singletons. Study observations and caveats: Recipient CMV seropositivity and CMV reactivation strongly tracked TRB clonality. Blood and skin or GI T cell repertoires showed limited TRB overlap. Later blood repertoires were often dominated by clones from the donor CD8+ memory compartment.

Trimming shortened V by 1 base and J by 5 bases, and 9 bases separated the two germline ends. The CDR3 spans 14 residues. Germline V gene sequence: CDR1 SGHNT, CDR2 YENEEA. The chain has TRBV11-3 and TRBJ2-1; no firm D call. The TCR was taken from a woman aged 50 to 60 in good health, CMV-negative, and a related stem cell transplant donor. What was sequenced was PBMCs. The CDR3 DNA reads TGTGCCAGCAGCTTAGGCTTACGGGACAATGAGCAGTTCTTC. Its protein product is CASSLGLRDNEQFF.